This T cell receptor beta chain comes out of a study of blood T cell repertoires in COVID-19 (dated by TCRdb to about 2020). Background for the entire study: Samples covering the acute and convalescent phases of COVID-19 were provided by collaborators in the United States, Italy and Spain. The repertoires were made available in a free public database intended to serve as a resource for research on the immune response to SARS-CoV-2. Where available, HLA class I and class II types were taken from metadata supplied by the sample provider and were not determined by assay-based typing. The prospective study material was composed of cDNA or gDNA derived from T cells, B-cell-depleted T cells, or PBMCs. Deeply sampled blood TCRbeta repertoires from subjects exposed to, actively infected with, or recovered from COVID-19 were included in the dataset. The samples were drawn from the first 160 participants of the ongoing ImmuneRACE study and from more than 1,000 subjects provided by 6 global collaborators. The sample metadata nearly always contained a de-identified subject ID, COVID-19 status, age in years and sex.

General findings and caveats noted by the study authors: Clinical and demographic metadata were provided uncurated, with the amount varying by source and participant.

One collaborating source in Seattle enrolled patients during active infection and followed them longitudinally through the course of disease. Whole blood was collected in K2EDTA tubes by collaborating institutions according to the institutions' own protocols. For TCRbeta analysis, collaborators shipped samples as frozen whole blood, isolated PBMCs, or DNA extracted from either of those sample types. Trimming at the junction amounts to 4 bases on V and 4 bases on J, and the germline ends lie 11 bases apart. Including cysteine and phenylalanine, the CDR3 has 13 amino acids. The kept DNA is CDR3 alone, 39 bases in frame from the first base. Sequences SGHNT (CDR1) and YYREEE (CDR2) are obtained from the germline V gene (reference sequence). A remark on this clone: What antigen it recognizes has not been identified. Base qualities are missing; no much larger clone stands one base away.

TCRbeta CDR3 regions were amplified from genomic DNA using the immunoSEQ Assay, a bias-controlled multiplex PCR. The published analysis was carried out like this. The number of nucleated cells in each sample was estimated from the amplification of reference gene primers within the assay. To quantify the absolute abundance of each unique TCRbeta CDR3 rearrangement, sequence reads were collapsed and filtered. For each sample, productive Simpson clonality was calculated by taking the square root of Simpson's diversity index across productive rearrangements. TCRdb re-hosts the immuneACCESS table, in-frame sequences only. Its copies lack some clones; in the studies checked, an unresolved V gene accounts for under half of them, and the cause for the rest is not known. V and J calls and clone size follow that table, whereas D and trimming were derived from the DNA. For this sample the table gives about 370,000 clones, of which 70% to 90% were detected only once. Around 3% of the sample is taken by the ten largest.

This receptor was obtained from a woman between 25 and 40 years old with COVID-19, enrolled during active disease. Sequenced material: peripheral blood. The V and J genes are TRBV5-4 and TRBJ1-2, with TRBD1 tentatively as D gene (6 bases match). The CDR3 sequence is CASSPGTPYGYTF. The sequenced DNA: TGTGCCAGCAGCCCCGGGACACCCTATGGCTACACCTTC.